Listed below are T cell receptor beta chains from one sample, sequenced in a study of blood T cell repertoires in COVID-19. Only in-frame clones appear in the TCRdb table, and some are missing; sequencing was by immunoSEQ multiplex PCR. The sample yields 90,000 to 110,000 clones, roughly 82% seen once. The sample comprised peripheral blood. The receptors come from an elderly woman with active or convalescent COVID-19. CDR3s include the opening cysteine and the closing phenylalanine or tryptophan. The order of the fields is V gene, J gene, CDR3 protein.

v_call: TRBV27; j_call: TRBJ1-4; cdr3_aa: CASSWGQSNEKLFF
v_call: TRBV7-2; j_call: TRBJ2-2; cdr3_aa: CASSLGLAGVGTGELFF
v_call: TRBV2; j_call: TRBJ2-3; cdr3_aa: CASRTSGTPFLADTQYF
v_call: TRBV10-3; j_call: TRBJ1-1; cdr3_aa: CAISVDRNTEAFF
v_call: TRBV7-8; j_call: TRBJ2-2; cdr3_aa: CASSPSVNTGELFF
v_call: TRBV28; j_call: TRBJ1-4; cdr3_aa: CASSQGTGDNEKLFF
v_call: TRBV12-5; j_call: TRBJ2-1; cdr3_aa: CASGLAGAIEQFF
v_call: TRBV28; j_call: TRBJ2-2; cdr3_aa: CASSLGGAGGEGELFF
v_call: TRBV6-5; j_call: TRBJ2-3; cdr3_aa: CASSPGHLNRDTQYF
v_call: TRBV2; j_call: TRBJ1-1; cdr3_aa: CASNPRLGAGNTEAFF
v_call: TRBV7-3; j_call: TRBJ2-2; cdr3_aa: CASSGTSNTGELFF
v_call: TRBV10-3; j_call: TRBJ2-7; cdr3_aa: CAISGSATQGLWYEQYF
v_call: TRBV5-6; j_call: TRBJ2-7; cdr3_aa: CASSYGTSGSLFLREQYF
v_call: TRBV28; j_call: TRBJ2-7; cdr3_aa: CASSLSFDRDSIYEQYF
v_call: TRBV7-6; j_call: TRBJ2-5; cdr3_aa: CASSIGQVFGTQYF
v_call: TRBV9; j_call: TRBJ2-3; cdr3_aa: CASSVASVVPDTQYF
v_call: TRBV18; j_call: TRBJ2-5; cdr3_aa: CASSPQRETQYF
v_call: TRBV5-1; j_call: TRBJ2-1; cdr3_aa: CASSLAGLAGQNEQFF
v_call: TRBV28; j_call: TRBJ2-7; cdr3_aa: CASQRDSYEQYF
v_call: TRBV6-5; j_call: TRBJ1-1; cdr3_aa: CASMEVYTEAFF
v_call: TRBV4-2; j_call: TRBJ2-7; cdr3_aa: CASSFRGARAYEQYF
v_call: TRBV29-1; j_call: TRBJ2-1; cdr3_aa: CSVLGGASGSYNEQFF
v_call: TRBV28; j_call: TRBJ1-1; cdr3_aa: CASSGQGSNTEAFF
v_call: TRBV6-6; j_call: TRBJ2-7; cdr3_aa: CASSYLGRTGDYEQYF
v_call: TRBV18; j_call: TRBJ2-7; cdr3_aa: CASSVTGPGRSEQYF
v_call: TRBV15; j_call: TRBJ2-3; cdr3_aa: CATSRDDYTDTQYF
v_call: TRBV2; j_call: TRBJ2-1; cdr3_aa: CASSPKTLLAGVYNEQFF
v_call: TRBV10-3; j_call: TRBJ2-3; cdr3_aa: CAIRDPGLAFNTQYF
v_call: TRBV30; j_call: TRBJ2-1; cdr3_aa: CAWSVGRTLPHEQFF
v_call: TRBV19; j_call: TRBJ2-6; cdr3_aa: CASSIAGVLTGANVLTF
v_call: TRBV21-1; j_call: TRBJ2-1; cdr3_aa: CASSKERDRGRIESSYNEQFF
v_call: TRBV14; j_call: TRBJ1-4; cdr3_aa: CASSLLGDEKLFF
v_call: TRBV28; j_call: TRBJ1-5; cdr3_aa: CASRRGPSNQPQHF
v_call: TRBV7-9; j_call: TRBJ1-5; cdr3_aa: CASSSPGGQGNQPQHF
v_call: TRBV19; j_call: TRBJ2-1; cdr3_aa: CASTTSGRAGFNEQFF
v_call: TRBV28; j_call: TRBJ1-4; cdr3_aa: CASSTHTGGVEKLFF
v_call: TRBV28; j_call: TRBJ2-3; cdr3_aa: CASSRGVAGVQSDTQYF
v_call: TRBV11-2; j_call: TRBJ2-5; cdr3_aa: CASSFPQLAGGGAQETQYF
v_call: TRBV5-1; j_call: TRBJ2-5; cdr3_aa: CASSLGQTGETQYF
v_call: TRBV5-1; j_call: TRBJ2-5; cdr3_aa: CASSLWTGSETQYF
v_call: TRBV7-9; j_call: TRBJ1-1; cdr3_aa: CASSPSGALMNTEAFF
v_call: TRBV2; j_call: TRBJ2-7; cdr3_aa: CATAGGSGSGEQYF
v_call: TRBV6-1; j_call: TRBJ2-7; cdr3_aa: CASSEALQQGYEQYF
v_call: TRBV7-3; j_call: TRBJ2-1; cdr3_aa: CASSEGLATNEQFF
v_call: TRBV7-7; j_call: TRBJ1-2; cdr3_aa: CASSPLGGSGYGYTF
v_call: TRBV19; j_call: TRBJ2-1; cdr3_aa: CASSRDRGLTGEQFF
v_call: TRBV6-5; j_call: TRBJ1-6; cdr3_aa: CASRAGGQNSPLHF
v_call: TRBV2; j_call: TRBJ1-4; cdr3_aa: CASSWTRNEKLFF
v_call: TRBV27; j_call: TRBJ1-4; cdr3_aa: CASRLNRGSNEKLFF
v_call: TRBV6-1; j_call: TRBJ2-2; cdr3_aa: CASSDLAGARTGELFF
v_call: TRBV27; j_call: TRBJ2-5; cdr3_aa: CASSFRGGWETQYF
v_call: TRBV5-6; j_call: TRBJ2-5; cdr3_aa: CASSLEWLRETQYF
v_call: TRBV7-6; j_call: TRBJ2-7; cdr3_aa: CASSLQGGRGYGEQYF
v_call: TRBV19; j_call: TRBJ2-1; cdr3_aa: CASCIGWGKGGYNEQFF
v_call: TRBV7-3; j_call: TRBJ2-7; cdr3_aa: CASSPTTGKKEQYF
v_call: TRBV5-1; j_call: TRBJ2-5; cdr3_aa: CASSASGTSVRETQYF
v_call: TRBV23-1; j_call: TRBJ2-2; cdr3_aa: CASSISGGNTGELFF